These 20 T cell receptor beta chains were sequenced from one sample in a study of tumor-infiltrating lymphocytes in localized non-small cell lung cancer. Clones were sequenced by immunoSEQ multiplex PCR, and TCRdb holds only the in-frame ones, with some missing. The data show tens of thousands of clones, 73% seen once. The sample taken for sequencing was lung tumor tissue. The receptors were sampled from a human donor with non-small cell lung cancer.

The V and J genes are TRBV5-6 and TRBJ1-1; D remains ambiguous. Germline V lookup: CDR1 SGHDT, CDR2 YYEEEE. Trimming shortened V by 5 bases and J by 0 bases, and 5 bases separated the two germline ends. The CDR3 runs 12 residues. CDR3 nucleotide sequence: TGTGCCAGCAGTGGACTGAACACTGAAGCTTTCTTT. Translating it yields CASSGLNTEAFF.

This sequence joins TRBV28 and TRBJ2-1; the D gene is possibly TRBD1 (6 bases). The CDR3 covers 16 residues. Trimming left V 5 bases short and J 6 bases short, with 20 bases between. Germline-derived CDR1 and CDR2 are MDHEN and SYDVKM. The CDR3 sequence: CASSPTPFKDSNEQFF. CDR3 in DNA: TGTGCCAGCAGTCCCACCCCCTTCAAGGACAGCAATGAGCAGTTCTTC.

The chain uses TRBV5-1 and TRBJ2-3; unclear D gene. Germline V gives CDR1 SGHRS, CDR2 YFSETQ. This CDR3 comprises 14 residues. Between the trimmed V and J ends, which lost 2 bases and 2 bases, there was a span of 9 bases. CDR3 DNA: TGCGCCAGCAGCTTCGACGGACCCACAGATACGCAGTATTTT. The encoded protein is CASSFDGPTDTQYF.

The gene calls are TRBV6-1 and TRBJ2-4, with 10 bases that match TRBD2. This CDR3 has 20 amino acids. The V gene end was trimmed by 2 bases and the J gene end by 0 bases; junction bases not matched to a gene: 13. Germline CDR1 is MNHNS and CDR2 is SASEGT. CDR3 sequence: CASSESLGLAGVLAKNIQYF. The CDR3 nucleotides are TGTGCCAGCAGTGAATCTTTAGGGCTAGCGGGGGTTCTAGCCAAAAACATTCAGTACTTC.

This chain links TRBV6-6 with TRBJ1-3; no clear D. Germline lookup yields CDR1 MNHNY and CDR2 SVGAGI (reference sequence). The CDR3 totals 14 residues. V was pared by 7 bases and J by 0 bases, with 10 bases between. The CDR3 here is CASNTPSSGNTIYF. CDR3 coding DNA: TGTGCCAGCAACACGCCGAGCTCTGGAAACACCATATATTTT.

The chain has TRBV5-6 and TRBJ1-3, with 12 bases aligning to TRBD1. The length of the CDR3 is 17 residues. The germline gives CDR1 SGHDT, CDR2 YYEEEE. Trimming at V came to 4 bases and at J to 3 bases, leaving 8 bases not matched to a gene. Here the CDR3 reads CASSVPGQGAGGNTIYF. The CDR3 coding sequence is TGTGCCAGCAGCGTACCGGGACAGGGGGCAGGTGGAAACACCATATATTTT.

This sequence joins TRBV29-1 and TRBJ2-5; the D is unclear. The CDR3 runs to 11 residues. Germline-derived CDR1 and CDR2 are SQVTM and ANQGSEA. V lost 4 bases and J lost 2, with 5 bases in between. The CDR3 sequence is CSVVVQETQYF. Here the CDR3 DNA reads TGCAGCGTTGTGGTTCAAGAGACCCAGTACTTC.

This clone has more than one count but fewer than ten. The V call is TRBV7-9, the J call TRBJ1-6; 7 positions match TRBD1. With V trimmed by 3 bases and J by 7 bases, 6 bases remained unmatched. CDR1 is SEHNR, CDR2 FQNEAQ, per germline (reference sequence). This CDR3 has 15 residues. CDR3: CASSLNRGGNSPLHF. CDR3 in DNA: TGTGCCAGCAGCTTGAACAGGGGAGGGAATTCACCCCTCCACTTT.

The table lists this clone with a few counts. This chain links TRBV7-8 with TRBJ1-2; D is unresolved. Germline-derived CDR1 and CDR2 are SGHVS and FQNEAQ. The CDR3 has 15 amino acids. Trimming took 5 bases from V and 0 from J, leaving 13 bases between them. DNA for the CDR3: TGTGCCAGCAGCCCAATTCGATCCCCTAACTATGGCTACACCTTC. This gives the protein CASSPIRSPNYGYTF. Looking up the rest from reference TRBV7-8 and TRBJ1-2 gives the full variable domain: GAGVSQSPRYKVAKRGQDVALRCDPISGHVSLFWYQQALGQGPEFLTYFQNEAQLDKSGLPSDRFFAERPEGSVSTLKIQRTQQEDSAVYLCASSPIRSPNYGYTFGSGTRLTVV.

The rearrangement links TRBV29-1 to TRBJ1-2; D gene ambiguous. The germline CDR1 and CDR2 sequences are SQVTM and ANQGSEA. The CDR3 runs 12 residues. Trimming pared 8 bases from V and 0 bases from J, leaving 10 bases between. As DNA, the CDR3 is TGCAGCTTCCAGGAAGCTAACTATGGCTACACCTTC. It codes for CSFQEANYGYTF.

This clone was seen a single time. This chain uses TRBV5-6 with TRBJ2-7, with 7 bases lining up with TRBD2. The germline V gene encodes CDR1 SGHDT and CDR2 YYEEEE. Trimming took 3 bases from V and 2 from J; bases not matched to a gene: 5. The CDR3 covers 14 residues. In DNA form, the CDR3 reads TGTGCCAGCAGCTATGGGGGGGTAGCCTACGAGCAGTACTTC. Translation: CASSYGGVAYEQYF.

The V and J genes are TRBV6-5 and TRBJ2-5, with D unclear. V gave up 4 bases and J gave up 4 bases, with 13 bases separating them. Germline V gene lookup returns CDR1 MNHEY and CDR2 SVGAGI. The CDR3 contains 14 residues. CDR3 protein: CASSSNSRRETQYF. The CDR3 DNA reads TGTGCCAGCAGTTCGAACTCCCGTAGAGAGACCCAGTACTTC.

The rearrangement joins TRBV5-1 to TRBJ2-7; perhaps D is TRBD1 or TRBD2 (5 bases each). Germline CDR1 reads SGHRS; CDR2 reads YFSETQ. V was clipped by 0 bases and J by 7 bases, with 17 bases between them. The CDR3 is 15 amino acids. CDR3 nucleotides: TGCGCCAGCAGCTTGGGAGCTACCCGAGGGGTAGAGCAGTACTTC. Translating gives CASSLGATRGVEQYF.

Here the CDR3 reads CASSLGPGGSTPFSSYEQYF. The CDR3, as DNA: TGCGCCAGCAGCTTGGGCCCAGGGGGCTCTACTCCCTTTAGCTCCTACGAGCAGTACTTC. V is TRBV5-1 and J is TRBJ2-7; 8 bases fit TRBD1. Germline CDR1 reads SGHRS; CDR2 reads YFSETQ. The CDR3 runs to 20 residues. V lost 0 bases and J lost 0; bases outside the gene matches: 17.

The chain has TRBV5-1 and TRBJ2-3; 13 bases align to TRBD2. The CDR3 is 14 amino acids. Germline V gene sequence: CDR1 SGHRS, CDR2 YFSETQ. The trim removed 6 bases at V and 8 bases at J, leaving 6 bases unmatched. As DNA, the CDR3 is TGCGCCAGCAACGAACTAGCGGGGGGGTCTACGCAGTATTTT. It translates to CASNELAGGSTQYF.

The chain carries TRBV5-6 and TRBJ1-2, with D maybe TRBD1 (6 bases). CDR1 is SGHDT, CDR2 YYEEEE, per germline. The CDR3 runs 13 residues. Trimming took off 5 bases at V and 2 bases at J, with 10 bases between the two ends. The CDR3 bases are TGTGCCAGCAGAAAAGGGGGAAACTATGGCTACACCTTC. Translating gives CASRKGGNYGYTF.

The J gene is TRBJ1-6, the V gene TRBV2; a weak D match, TRBD1 (6 bases). The CDR3 contains 15 residues. V was clipped by 5 bases and J by 7 bases, with 15 bases between them. CDR1 SNHLY and CDR2 FYNNEI come from the germline V gene. CDR3 nucleotides: TGTGCCAGCAGTAGCATGGGGGGCCCCAATTCACCCCTCCACTTT. Translation gives CASSSMGGPNSPLHF.

V gene TRBV25-1 combines with J gene TRBJ2-7, with TRBD2 matching 7 bases. The trim removed 5 bases at V and 2 bases at J, leaving 6 bases unmatched. Germline CDR1 MGHDK, CDR2 SYGVNS. The CDR3 sequence is 14 residues long. CDR3 amino acids: CASSKRGVTYEQYF. CDR3 sequence (DNA): TGTGCCAGCAGTAAACGGGGGGTAACCTACGAGCAGTACTTC.

The chain recombines TRBV10-3 with TRBJ2-3; 8 positions match TRBD1. Trimming cost V 6 bases and J 5 bases; bases outside gene matches: 10. This CDR3 spans 15 amino acids. The V gene's germline CDR1 is ENHRY and CDR2 SYGVKD. The CDR3 spells CAISSGQGKEDTQYF. The CDR3, as DNA: TGTGCCATCAGCTCCGGACAGGGAAAAGAAGATACGCAGTATTTT.

The chain joins TRBV5-1 to TRBJ2-5, with TRBD2 matching over 9 bases. V was pared by 4 bases and J by 5 bases, with 12 bases of the junction left unmatched. CDR3 size: 16 residues. Germline CDR1 reads SGHRS; CDR2 reads YFSETQ. CDR3 in amino acids: CASSPRGSGGPETQYF. CDR3 nucleotide sequence: TGCGCCAGCAGCCCCCGAGGGAGCGGGGGGCCGGAGACCCAGTACTTC.